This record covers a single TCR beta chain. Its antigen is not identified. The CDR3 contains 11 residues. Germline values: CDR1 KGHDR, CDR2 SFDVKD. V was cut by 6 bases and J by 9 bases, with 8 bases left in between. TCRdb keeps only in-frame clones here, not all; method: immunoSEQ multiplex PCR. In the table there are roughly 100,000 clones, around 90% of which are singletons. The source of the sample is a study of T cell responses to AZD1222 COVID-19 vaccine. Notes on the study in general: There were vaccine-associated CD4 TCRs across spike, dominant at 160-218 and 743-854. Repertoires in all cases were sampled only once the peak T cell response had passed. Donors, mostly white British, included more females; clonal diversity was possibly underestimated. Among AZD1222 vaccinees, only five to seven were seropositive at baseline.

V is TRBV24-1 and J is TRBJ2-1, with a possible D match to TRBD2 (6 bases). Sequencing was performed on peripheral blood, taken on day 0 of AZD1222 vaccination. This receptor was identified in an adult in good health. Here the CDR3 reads CATSQGGEQFF. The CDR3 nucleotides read TGTGCCACCAGTCAGGGAGGTGAGCAGTTCTTC.